This T cell receptor (beta chain) originates from a study of blood T cell repertoires in COVID-19. Per the study methods: Amplification with reference gene primers provided the estimates of nucleated cell counts. The assay was immunoSEQ multiplex PCR, and TCRdb's table has in-frame clones only and misses some. The D gene and trimming were derived from the DNA, and the V and J assignments and clone size from that table. The sample includes about 200,000 clones, about 80% of them seen just once. Sample share makes this clone medium-sized (0.01 to 0.1%). The germline CDR1 and CDR2 sequences are SQVTM and ANQGSEA. The CDR3 consists of 10 residues. Trimming took 0 bases from V and 9 from J, leaving 6 bases between them.

The sample comprised peripheral blood. The chain links TRBV29-1 to TRBJ2-7; the D gene is possibly TRBD1 (6 bases). The receptor was isolated from a man between 60 and 75 years old with acute or convalescent COVID-19. The CDR3 sequence: CSVEEGGQYF. CDR3 DNA: TGCAGCGTTGAAGAAGGGGGGCAGTACTTC.